The entry below gives a single TCR beta chain sequence along with its context. V lost 3 bases to trimming and J lost 6 bases, with 15 bases between them. CDR1 and CDR2 from the germline V gene are LNHDA and SQIVND (reference sequence). The CDR3 length is 14 residues. This sample stems from a study of brain metastases from non-small cell lung cancer. Libraries were prepared by immunoSEQ multiplex PCR; TCRdb keeps only in-frame clonotypes and omits some of them. The repertoire holds approximately 1,500 clones, with over 75% as singletons. The receptor's source is a donor at least 40 years old with non-small cell lung cancer. The sequenced material came from tumor-adjacent normal tissue. The V call is TRBV19, the J call TRBJ2-7; a possible D gene is TRBD1 (6 bases). The CDR3 DNA follows: TGTGCCAGTAGTATTAAAGGCGTGACAGGCGAGCAGTACTTC. Translating gives CASSIKGVTGEQYF.